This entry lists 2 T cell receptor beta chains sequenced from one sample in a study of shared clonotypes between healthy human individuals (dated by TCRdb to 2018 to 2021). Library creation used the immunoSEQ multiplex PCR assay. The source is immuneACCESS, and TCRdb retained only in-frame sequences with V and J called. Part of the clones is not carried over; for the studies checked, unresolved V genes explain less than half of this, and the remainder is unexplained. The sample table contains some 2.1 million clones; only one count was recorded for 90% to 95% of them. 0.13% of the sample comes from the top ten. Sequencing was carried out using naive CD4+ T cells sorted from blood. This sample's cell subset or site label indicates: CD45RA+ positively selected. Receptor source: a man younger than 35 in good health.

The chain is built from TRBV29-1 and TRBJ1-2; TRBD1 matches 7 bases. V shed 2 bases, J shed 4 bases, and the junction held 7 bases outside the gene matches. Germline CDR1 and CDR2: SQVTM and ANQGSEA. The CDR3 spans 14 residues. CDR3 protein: CSVEQAGGSYGYTF. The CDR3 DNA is TGCAGCGTTGAACAGGCAGGGGGAAGCTATGGCTACACCTTC.

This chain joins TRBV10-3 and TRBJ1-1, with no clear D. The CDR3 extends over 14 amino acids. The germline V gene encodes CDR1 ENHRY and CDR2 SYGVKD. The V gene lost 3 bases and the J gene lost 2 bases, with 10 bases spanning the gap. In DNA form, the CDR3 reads TGTGCCATCAGTGATGGTCCGGAAAACACTGAAGCTTTCTTT. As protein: CAISDGPENTEAFF.